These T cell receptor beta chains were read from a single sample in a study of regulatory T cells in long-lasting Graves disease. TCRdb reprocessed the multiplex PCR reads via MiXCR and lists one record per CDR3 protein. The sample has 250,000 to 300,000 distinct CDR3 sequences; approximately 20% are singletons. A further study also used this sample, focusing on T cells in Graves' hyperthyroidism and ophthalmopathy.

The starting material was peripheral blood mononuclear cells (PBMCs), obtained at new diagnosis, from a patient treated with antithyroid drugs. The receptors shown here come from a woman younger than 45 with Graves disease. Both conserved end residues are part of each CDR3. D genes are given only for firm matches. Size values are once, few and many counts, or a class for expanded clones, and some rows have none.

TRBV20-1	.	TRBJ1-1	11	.	CSAMSEGRAFF	TGCAGTGCTATGTCTGAGGGGCGGGCTTTCTTT
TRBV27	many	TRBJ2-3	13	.	CASSPNRGDTQYF	TGTGCCAGCAGTCCCAACCGGGGGGATACGCAGTATTTT
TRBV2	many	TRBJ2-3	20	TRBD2	CASSEDVSGGALVGTDTQYF	TGTGCCAGCAGTGAAGATGTTAGCGGGGGGGCCCTGGTGGGCACAGATACGCAGTATTTT
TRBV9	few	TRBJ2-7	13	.	CASSVGGAGEQYF	TGTGCCAGCAGCGTAGGGGGGGCGGGGGAGCAGTACTTC
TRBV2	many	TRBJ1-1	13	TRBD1	CASSREQGFEAFF	TGTGCCAGCAGCCGAGAACAGGGGTTTGAAGCTTTCTTT
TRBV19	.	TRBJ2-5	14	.	CASSSDRVGETQYF	TGTGCCAGTAGTAGCGACCGCGTCGGGGAGACCCAGTACTTC
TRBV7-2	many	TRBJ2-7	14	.	CASSLDRRSYEQYF	TGTGCCAGCAGCTTAGATCGCCGATCCTACGAGCAGTACTTC
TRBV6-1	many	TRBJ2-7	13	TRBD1	CATKGTGGGEQYF	TGTGCCACCAAAGGGACAGGGGGAGGCGAGCAGTACTTC
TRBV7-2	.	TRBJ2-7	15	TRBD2	CASSLGGGVAYERYF	TGTGCCAGCAGCTTAGGGGGAGGGGTTGCCTACGAGCGGTACTTC
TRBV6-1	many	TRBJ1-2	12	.	CASSVDLYGYTF	TGTGCCAGCAGTGTAGACCTCTATGGCTACACCTTC
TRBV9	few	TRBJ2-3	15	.	CASSPIAASTDTQYF	TGTGCCAGCAGCCCCATCGCTGCTTCCACAGATACGCAGTATTTT
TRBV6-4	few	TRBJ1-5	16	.	CASTQNRGKESQPQHF	TGTGCCAGCACCCAAAACCGGGGAAAGGAATCGCAGCCCCAGCATTTT
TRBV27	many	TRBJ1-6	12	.	CASKPHDSPLHF	TGTGCCAGCAAGCCGCATGATTCACCCCTCCACTTT
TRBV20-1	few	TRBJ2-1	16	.	CSARRGSGLSYNEQFF	TGCAGTGCTAGGAGAGGTTCCGGGCTGTCCTACAATGAGCAGTTCTTC
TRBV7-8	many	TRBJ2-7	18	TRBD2	CASSSQPSTSGYPYEQYF	TGTGCCAGCAGCTCCCAACCTTCGACTAGCGGGTACCCCTACGAGCAGTACTTC
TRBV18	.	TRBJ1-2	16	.	CASSPPEGTPNYGYTF	TGTGCCAGCTCACCCCCGGAAGGGACCCCTAACTATGGCTACACCTTC
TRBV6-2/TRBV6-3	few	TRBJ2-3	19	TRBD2	CASSYIQWGRDGKTDTQYF	TGTGCCAGCAGTTACATCCAATGGGGGAGGGACGGAAAGACAGATACGCAGTATTTT
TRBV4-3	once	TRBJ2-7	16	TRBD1	CASSQGDGTGSEEQYF	TGCGCCAGCAGCCAAGGTGACGGGACAGGTTCGGAAGAGCAGTACTTC
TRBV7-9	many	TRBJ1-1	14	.	CASSLGFTDTEAFF	TGTGCCAGCAGCTTAGGTTTCACGGACACTGAAGCTTTCTTT
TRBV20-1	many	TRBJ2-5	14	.	CSAPRGLAIGTQYF	TGCAGTGCCCCGAGGGGGCTAGCGATTGGGACCCAGTACTTC
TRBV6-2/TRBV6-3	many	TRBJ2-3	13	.	CASTPTLTDTQYF	TGTGCCAGCACCCCAACCCTCACAGATACGCAGTATTTT
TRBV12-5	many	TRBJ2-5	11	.	CASGFIETQYF	TGTGCTAGTGGTTTTATAGAGACCCAGTACTTC
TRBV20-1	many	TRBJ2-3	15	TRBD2	CSARQERGITDTQYF	TGCAGTGCTAGACAGGAGCGGGGAATCACAGATACGCAGTATTTT
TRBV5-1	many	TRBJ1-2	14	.	CASSPGAYDSRYTF	TGCGCCAGCAGCCCGGGGGCGTACGACAGCCGCTACACCTTC
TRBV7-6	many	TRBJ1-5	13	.	CASSHGPQQPQHF	TGTGCCAGCAGCCACGGGCCTCAGCAGCCCCAGCATTTT
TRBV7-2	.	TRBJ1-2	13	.	CARSPGDDYGYTF	TGCGCCCGCAGCCCAGGAGATGACTATGGCTACACCTTC
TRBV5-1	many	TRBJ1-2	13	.	CASRRGGDYGYTF	TGCGCCAGCAGGAGGGGGGGTGACTATGGCTACACCTTC
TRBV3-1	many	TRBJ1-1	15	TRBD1	CASSQGDRIHTEAFF	TGTGCCAGCAGCCAAGGGGACAGGATACATACTGAAGCTTTCTTT
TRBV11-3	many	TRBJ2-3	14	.	CASSFGQSTDTQYF	TGTGCCAGCAGCTTCGGGCAGTCAACAGATACGCAGTATTTT
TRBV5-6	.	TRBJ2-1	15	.	CASSFVGGSYNERFF	TGTGCCAGCAGCTTCGTGGGGGGCTCCTACAATGAGCGGTTCTTC
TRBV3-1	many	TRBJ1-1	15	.	CASSQDSVMDTEAFF	TGTGCCAGCAGCCAAGATTCTGTTATGGACACTGAAGCTTTCTTT
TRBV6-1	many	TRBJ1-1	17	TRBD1	CASSNLYGTGTGAEAFF	TGTGCCAGCAGTAACCTCTACGGCACCGGGACAGGGGCAGAAGCTTTCTTT
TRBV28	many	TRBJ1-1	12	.	CASSARDTEAFF	TGTGCCAGCAGCGCCAGGGACACTGAAGCTTTCTTT
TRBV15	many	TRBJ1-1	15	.	CATSRDTRLNTEAFF	TGTGCCACCAGCAGAGATACGAGATTGAACACTGAAGCTTTCTTT
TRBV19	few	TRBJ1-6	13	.	CASSSISGSPLHF	TGTGCCAGTAGTTCGATATCGGGTTCACCCCTCCACTTT
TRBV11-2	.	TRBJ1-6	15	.	CASSLMSEPPAPLHF	TGTGCCAGCAGCTTAATGAGCGAACCGCCCGCCCCCCTCCACTTT
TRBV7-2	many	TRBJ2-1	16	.	CASSLPVGPRGVEQFF	TGTGCCAGCAGCCTTCCGGTAGGCCCAAGAGGGGTTGAGCAGTTCTTC
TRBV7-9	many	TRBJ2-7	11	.	CASSTAYEQYF	TGTGCCAGCAGCACAGCCTACGAGCAGTACTTC
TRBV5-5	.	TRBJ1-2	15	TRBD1	CASSLFYRGSDGYTF	TGTGCCAGCAGCTTGTTCTACAGGGGATCCGATGGCTACACCTTC
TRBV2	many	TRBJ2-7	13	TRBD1	CANEGQGGYEQYF	TGTGCCAACGAGGGACAGGGTGGATACGAGCAGTACTTC
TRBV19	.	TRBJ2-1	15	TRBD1	CASSRFTGAGNEQFF	TGTGCCAGTAGTAGGTTCACAGGGGCCGGCAATGAGCAGTTCTTC
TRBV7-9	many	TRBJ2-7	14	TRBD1	CASSSDRGLWEQYF	TGTGCCAGCAGCTCGGACAGGGGGCTCTGGGAGCAGTACTTC
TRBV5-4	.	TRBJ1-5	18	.	CASSLVLGQLKNNQPQHF	TGTGCCAGCAGCTTGGTCCTTGGACAGCTGAAGAACAATCAGCCCCAGCATTTT
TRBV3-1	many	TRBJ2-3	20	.	CASSQDRFKLGASHTDTQYF	TGTGCCAGCAGCCAAGACCGATTTAAATTAGGAGCCTCTCACACAGATACGCAGTATTTT
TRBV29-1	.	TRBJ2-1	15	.	CSPPQVPSSYNEQSF	TGCAGCCCCCCCCAGGTTCCCAGCTCCTACAATGAGCAGTCCTTC
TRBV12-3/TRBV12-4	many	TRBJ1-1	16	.	CASSPFYSHLNTEAFF	TGTGCCAGCAGTCCCTTCTACTCGCACCTGAACACTGAAGCTTTCTTT
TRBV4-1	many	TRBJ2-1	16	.	CASSQGGTVSYNEQFF	TGCGCCAGCAGCCAAGGGGGGACTGTCTCCTACAATGAGCAGTTCTTC
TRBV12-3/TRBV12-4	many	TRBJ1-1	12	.	CASSLGAGIGFF	TGTGCCAGCAGTTTAGGGGCAGGGATAGGCTTCTTT
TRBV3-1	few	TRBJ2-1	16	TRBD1	CASSPYRTGGGNEQFF	TGTGCCAGCAGTCCCTATCGGACAGGGGGCGGGAATGAGCAGTTCTTC
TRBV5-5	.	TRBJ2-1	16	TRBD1	CASSIAGTGRYNEQFF	TGTGCCAGTAGTATCGCCGGGACAGGGAGGTACAATGAGCAGTTCTTC
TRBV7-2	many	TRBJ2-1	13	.	CASNQALGGKQFF	TGTGCCAGCAACCAGGCCCTGGGGGGAAAGCAGTTCTTC